These 15 T cell receptor beta chains were all obtained from the same sample, sequenced in a study of Graves' ophthalmopathy and Graves' hyperthyroidism. RNA transcripts were the template, and TCR beta CDR3 regions were amplified from them. The workflow started with a first-round RT-PCR run with HTBI primers and then moved on to a second-round multiplex PCR. TCRdb called the multiplex PCR reads again in MiXCR, with one record for every CDR3 protein. The repertoire holds around 590,000 distinct CDR3 sequences, with under 45% as singletons. Material: peripheral blood or thyroid tissue (not recorded which). The source of these receptors is an adult man with Graves' hyperthyroidism.

This chain's CDR3 is CASSDQRGGDTDTQYF. As DNA, the CDR3 is TGTGCCAGCAGCGACCAGCGGGGGGGCGACACAGATACGCAGTATTTT. The chain couples TRBV7-3 to TRBJ2-3; 10 bases are shared with TRBD2. The CDR3 contains 16 residues. After removal of 5 bases from V and 2 bases from J, the junction contained 7 bases not matched to a gene. Germline assignment: CDR1 SGHTA and CDR2 FQGTGA.

As regards this clonotype: The conserved phenylalanine or tryptophan normally closing the CDR3 is absent here, so this likely arose from a read error. The limits of the CDR3 on the DNA are not certain, so only TCRdb's listed CDR3 is given. The chain is built from TRBV10-3 and TRBJ2-7; the table's D call, TRBD1, has no DNA check behind it. The CDR3 is 8 residues long, ends included. Germline CDR1 is ENHRY and CDR2 is SYGVKD. CDR3 residues: CAISESGG.

V is TRBV7-2 and J is TRBJ2-7; 7 nucleotides match TRBD1. V lost 5 bases, J lost 3 bases, and 13 bases stayed unmatched. From germline, CDR1 is SGHTA and CDR2 FQGNSA. The CDR3 extends over 16 amino acids. The DNA for the CDR3 is TGTGCCAGCAGCCAAGGGTTTGGCAGGGGGTTCTACGAGCAGTACTTC. Translated, it gives CASSQGFGRGFYEQYF.

V is TRBV29-1 and J is TRBJ2-5; the match to TRBD2 covers 9 bases. The better agreement between TRBJ2-1 and the DNA end casts doubt on the J call. This CDR3 is built from 15 residues. Germline V gene sequence: CDR1 SQVTM, CDR2 ANQGSEA. The CDR3 is CSVGLAIRSYNEQFF. The CDR3 DNA sequence: TGCAGCGTCGGACTAGCGATCCGATCCTACAATGAGCAGTTCTTC.

This clonotype showed up many times. The chain recombines TRBV2 with TRBJ1-5; no definite D call. The CDR3 is made up of 15 amino acids. V lost 1 base and J lost 6, with 13 bases in between. Germline assignment: CDR1 SNHLY and CDR2 FYNNEI. CDR3 amino acids: CASSEVGVSGQPQHF. The CDR3 DNA is TGTGCCAGCAGTGAAGTCGGGGTTTCGGGTCAGCCCCAGCATTTT.

This clonotype was recorded at least ten times. The chain has TRBV2 and TRBJ1-2, with 9 nucleotides matching TRBD1. The CDR3 covers 13 residues. V trimming: 7 bases; J trimming: 6 bases; junction bases outside the gene matches: 6. Per germline, CDR1 SNHLY and CDR2 FYNNEI. In DNA form, the CDR3 reads TGTGCCAGCACTGGACAGGGGTCTAATGGCTACACCTTC. Amino acids: CASTGQGSNGYTF.

This chain connects TRBV7-9 to TRBJ2-7; 9 positions agree with TRBD2. V shed 4 bases and J 7 bases; nucleotides not matched to a gene: 8. This CDR3 region has 14 residues. The germline CDR1 and CDR2 sequences are SEHNR and FQNEAQ (reference sequence). This chain's CDR3 is CASSSGLAYNEQYF. CDR3 coding DNA: TGTGCCAGCAGCTCCGGACTAGCGTACAATGAGCAGTACTTC.

The chain recombines TRBV6-4 with TRBJ2-3, with D maybe TRBD2 (7 bases). The CDR3 runs to 17 residues. V was pared by 2 bases and J by 3 bases, with 18 bases between. Germline values: CDR1 MRHNA, CDR2 SNTAGT. The CDR3 DNA reads as TGTGCCAGCAGTGACCGCAACAGGGACTATGTAACAGATACGCAGTATTTT. Its protein is CASSDRNRDYVTDTQYF.

This clonotype was seen a handful of times. V is TRBV2 and J is TRBJ2-7; the match to TRBD1 covers 9 bases. The V segment lost 8 bases and the J segment 2 bases; nucleotides outside the gene matches: 4. The CDR3 sequence is 13 residues long. Germline CDR1 reads SNHLY; CDR2 reads FYNNEI. CDR3 nucleotides: TGTGCCAGCCGGACAGGGGCCCCCTACGAGCAGTACTTC. It is translated as CASRTGAPYEQYF.

The rearrangement links TRBV10-3 to TRBJ2-7; 8 nucleotides align to TRBD2. The germline V gene encodes CDR1 ENHRY and CDR2 SYGVKD. The CDR3 runs to 14 residues. J lost 5 bases, V lost 11 bases, and 14 bases had no gene match. The CDR3, as DNA: TGTGCCTCCAGGGCGGGAGGAGGCGTCGACGAGCAGTACTTC. This sequence encodes CASRAGGGVDEQYF.

This clonotype was recorded many times. The chain uses TRBV6-5 and TRBJ1-1; D uncertain. Germline values: CDR1 MNHEY, CDR2 SVGAGI. Trimming shortened V by 0 bases and J by 0 bases, and 8 bases separated the two germline ends. This CDR3 is built from 15 residues. Here the CDR3 reads CASSYSGGMNTEAFF. The CDR3 DNA reads TGTGCCAGCAGTTACTCGGGAGGAATGAACACTGAAGCTTTCTTT.

The CDR3 nucleotides are TGTGCCTGGAGGGCCATTGGACAGGGAAAAGAGACCCAGTACTTC. Translating gives CAWRAIGQGKETQYF. V is TRBV7-9 and J is TRBJ2-5; the match to TRBD1 covers 8 bases. The CDR3 has 15 amino acids. The ends lost 11 bases at V and 3 bases at J; junction bases unmatched: 14. Germline assignment: CDR1 SEHNR and CDR2 FQNEAQ (reference sequence). Using reference TRBV7-9 and TRBJ2-5 for the parts outside the CDR3, the full variable domain is DTGVSQNPRHKITKRGQNVTFRCDPISEHNRLYWYRQTLGQGPEFLTYFQNEAQLEKSRLLSDRFSAERPKGSFSTLEIQRTEQGDSAMYLCAWRAIGQGKETQYFGPGTRLLVL.

This sequence joins TRBV7-9 and TRBJ2-2, with D possibly being TRBD1 (5 bases). Germline assignment: CDR1 SEHNR and CDR2 FQNEAQ (reference sequence). The CDR3 has 14 amino acids. Trimming cost V 5 bases and J 9 bases, with 16 bases left between them. The CDR3, as DNA: TGTGCCAGCAGCCACACGGGTGGGGCCCGGGAGCTGTTTTTT. Translation: CASSHTGGARELFF.

The chain combines TRBV7-9 with TRBJ1-2; TRBD1 aligns across 9 bases. Germline V gene lookup returns CDR1 SEHNR and CDR2 FQNEAQ (reference sequence). The CDR3 is 13 residues long. V was pared by 5 bases and J by 8 bases, with 6 bases of the junction left unmatched. The CDR3 sequence is CASSPRTGAGYTF. As DNA, the CDR3 is TGTGCCAGCAGCCCTCGGACAGGGGCCGGCTACACCTTC. The whole variable domain, remainder taken from reference TRBV7-9 and TRBJ1-2, is DTGVSQNPRHKITKRGQNVTFRCDPISEHNRLYWYRQTLGQGPEFLTYFQNEAQLEKSRLLSDRFSAERPKGSFSTLEIQRTEQGDSAMYLCASSPRTGAGYTFGSGTRLTVV.

The V and J genes are TRBV2 and TRBJ2-5; perhaps TRBD2 as D (7 bases). This CDR3 has 16 amino acids. Germline-derived CDR1 and CDR2 are SNHLY and FYNNEI. V lost 3 bases and J lost 8, with 22 bases in between. The CDR3 bases are TGTGCCAGCAGTGAGATGGAGGGGGGGACTGGAAAAACCCAGTACTTC. Translating gives CASSEMEGGTGKTQYF.